The 28 T cell receptor beta chains presented below share a single source sample, sequenced in a study of blood T cell repertoires in COVID-19 (TCRdb year 2020). The library came from the immunoSEQ multiplex PCR assay. This immuneACCESS table, as held by TCRdb, lists in-frame sequences with V and J called but not all clones. Of the missing ones, under half trace to an unresolved V gene in checked studies; the others have no known cause. In all, the sample holds about 14,000 clones, and 90% of those were seen once. The ten biggest clones cover 20% to 25% of the sample. What was sequenced was peripheral blood. These TCRs come from a human donor with active COVID-19. The donor label of this sample is uncertain.

This sequence joins TRBV13 and TRBJ1-2; the D is unclear. The length of the CDR3 is 13 residues. Germline values: CDR1 PRHDT, CDR2 FYEKMQ (reference sequence). V was trimmed by 3 bases and J by 0 bases, leaving 5 bases between them. The CDR3 sequence is CASSFGSNYGYTF. The CDR3 DNA is TGTGCCAGCAGCTTCGGGTCTAACTATGGCTACACCTTC. The variable domain in full, completed from reference TRBV13 and TRBJ1-2, reads AAGVIQSPRHLIKEKRETATLKCYPIPRHDTVYWYQQGPGQDPQFLISFYEKMQSDKGSIPDRFSAQQFSDYHSELNMSSLELGDSALYFCASSFGSNYGYTFGSGTRLTVV.

This clone was seen only a few times. CDR3 nucleotide sequence: TGTGCCAGCAGCTTGGCAGGGGCTAGCGAGCAGTACTTC. Translation: CASSLAGASEQYF. V is TRBV5-6 and J is TRBJ2-7; TRBD1 is a possible D gene (6 bases). Germline CDR1 is SGHDT and CDR2 is YYEEEE. The CDR3 covers 13 residues. V lost 0 bases and J lost 6, with 10 bases in between. Using reference TRBV5-6 and TRBJ2-7 for the parts outside the CDR3, the full variable domain is DAGVTQSPTHLIKTRGQQVTLRCSPKSGHDTVSWYQQALGQGPQFIFQYYEEEERQRGNFPDRFSGHQFPNYSSELNVNALLLGDSALYLCASSLAGASEQYFGPGTRLTVT.

The chain has TRBV7-9 and TRBJ2-7, with D perhaps matching TRBD1 (5 bases). V shed 5 bases and J shed 3 bases, with 20 bases lying between them. Germline values: CDR1 SEHNR, CDR2 FQNEAQ (reference sequence). CDR3 length: 16 residues. CDR3 loop: CASSRPHGQGIYEQYF. DNA for the CDR3: TGTGCCAGCAGCAGACCCCACGGGCAGGGTATCTACGAGCAGTACTTC.

Only one count was recorded for this clone. This chain connects TRBV15 to TRBJ2-2; TRBD2 matches 8 bases. The CDR3 consists of 17 residues. With 0 bases clipped from V and 7 bases from J, the junction kept 10 bases outside the gene matches. The germline gives CDR1 LNHNV, CDR2 YYDKDF (reference sequence). CDR3 DNA sequence: TGTGCCACCAGCAGAGATCCGGGAGGGCTGATGGTCGGGGAGCTGTTTTTT. Its translation: CATSRDPGGLMVGELFF.

The chain carries TRBV10-1 and TRBJ1-1; D remains unclear. V dropped 9 bases and J dropped 1 base, with 9 bases sitting between them. In germline, CDR1 is WNHNN, CDR2 SYGVQD (reference sequence). The length of the CDR3 is 12 residues. The CDR3 region is CARNRENTEAFF. The CDR3 DNA follows: TGCGCCAGGAACCGGGAGAACACTGAAGCTTTCTTT.

The V call is TRBV12-3 or TRBV12-4, the J call TRBJ1-6; tentative D call: TRBD1 (6 bases). V was trimmed by 10 bases and J by 15 bases, leaving 19 bases between them. The CDR3 loop spans 12 amino acids. Here the CDR3 reads CATLGGARVLHF. CDR3 sequence (DNA): TGTGCCACCCTGGGGGGGGCTAGGGTCCTCCACTTT.

This chain connects TRBV24-1 to TRBJ1-1; D gene uncertain. CDR3 length equals 14 residues. V gave up 2 bases and J gave up 7 bases, with 13 bases separating them. The germline gives CDR1 KGHDR, CDR2 SFDVKD. The CDR3 region has the DNA TGTGCCACCAGTGATTCCGGATTACTAAGTGAAGCTTTCTTT. Amino acid sequence: CATSDSGLLSEAFF.

This chain links TRBV29-1 with TRBJ1-1; 9 bases map to TRBD1. This CDR3 region has 12 residues. J gave up 5 bases and V 4 bases, and 2 bases lay outside the gene matches. The germline V gene encodes CDR1 SQVTM and CDR2 ANQGSEA. The CDR3 bases are TGCAGCGTTGGTGACAGGGGGACTGAAGCTTTCTTT. This encodes CSVGDRGTEAFF. The full variable domain, completed using reference TRBV29-1 and TRBJ1-1, is SAVISQKPSRDICQRGTSLTIQCQVDSQVTMMFWYRQQPGQSLTLIATANQGSEATYESGFVIDKFPISRPNLTFSTLTVSNMSPEDSSIYLCSVGDRGTEAFFGQGTRLTVV.

The J gene is TRBJ2-1, the V gene TRBV10-3, with D tentatively TRBD2 (6 bases). V shed 6 bases and J shed 8 bases, with 17 bases lying between them. Germline loops: CDR1 ENHRY, CDR2 SYGVKD. The CDR3 extends over 14 amino acids. The CDR3 region has the DNA TGTGCCATCAGACCCGGGACTGCTTACGATGAGCAGTTCTTC. Its translation is CAIRPGTAYDEQFF.

This rearrangement joins TRBV5-5 to TRBJ2-3, with D perhaps matching TRBD2 (5 bases). V was pared by 4 bases and J by 5 bases, with 17 bases between. Germline CDR1 SGHKS, CDR2 YYEKEE (reference sequence). CDR3 length: 15 amino acids. In DNA, the CDR3 is TGTGCCAGCAGCCCTACGGCGCGGGTAGGAGATACGCAGTATTTT. Protein sequence: CASSPTARVGDTQYF. Based on the CDR3 plus reference TRBV5-5 and TRBJ2-3, the full variable domain is DAGVTQSPTHLIKTRGQQVTLRCSPISGHKSVSWYQQVLGQGPQFIFQYYEKEERGRGNFPDRFSARQFPNYSSELNVNALLLGDSALYLCASSPTARVGDTQYFGPGTRLTVL.

This chain joins TRBV14 and TRBJ1-1; D gene uncertain. The V gene lost 1 base and the J gene lost 5 bases, with 8 bases spanning the gap. The V gene's germline CDR1 is SGHDN and CDR2 FVKESK. The CDR3 extends over 13 amino acids. The CDR3 coding sequence is TGTGCCAGCAGCCAAGTACCGGGGACTGAAGCTTTCTTT. Translation gives CASSQVPGTEAFF.

This chain connects TRBV2 to TRBJ1-2, with a weak D call TRBD1 (5 bases). Germline CDR1 is SNHLY and CDR2 is FYNNEI. The CDR3 totals 12 residues. The ends were cut back, 3 bases at V and 8 bases at J, with 10 bases in the middle. The CDR3 DNA reads TGTGCCAGCAGTGACATCGGGGGGGGCTACACCTTC. It yields the protein CASSDIGGGYTF.

The V call is TRBV6-5, the J call TRBJ2-1; 7 bases are a match to TRBD2. The CDR3 is made up of 15 amino acids. The V and J ends lost 2 bases and 4 bases, in that order; junction bases with no gene match: 5. Germline V lookup: CDR1 MNHEY, CDR2 SVGAGI. DNA for the CDR3: TGTGCCAGCAGTTACCTCTCTAGCGGTTACAATGAGCAGTTCTTC. Residues: CASSYLSSGYNEQFF.

The rearrangement uses TRBV28 and TRBJ2-5; D may be TRBD2 (6 bases). The germline gives CDR1 MDHEN, CDR2 SYDVKM. The CDR3 consists of 15 residues. The germline V and J ends were trimmed by 6 bases and 4 bases, with 18 bases remaining between them. This CDR3 is CASSRDSRRGETQYF. DNA for the CDR3: TGTGCCAGCAGCCGGGACTCCCGGAGGGGAGAGACCCAGTACTTC.

The rearrangement links TRBV10-3 to TRBJ2-5, with D perhaps TRBD2 (6 bases). The CDR3 extends over 16 amino acids. V was clipped by 3 bases and J by 1 base, with 15 bases between them. The germline CDR1 and CDR2 sequences are ENHRY and SYGVKD. As DNA, the CDR3 is TGTGCCATCAGTGATACGGCGGGGCCGATCCAAGAGACCCAGTACTTC. Protein sequence: CAISDTAGPIQETQYF.

The genes are TRBV14 and TRBJ1-6; possible D gene TRBD1, 5 bases. Germline CDR1 reads SGHDN; CDR2 reads FVKESK. The V gene lost 0 bases and the J gene lost 8 bases, with 8 bases spanning the gap. The CDR3 extends over 14 amino acids. The CDR3 sequence: CASSQDVGHSPLHF. The CDR3, as DNA: TGTGCCAGCAGCCAAGACGTGGGGCATTCACCCCTCCACTTT.

The chain links TRBV5-6 to TRBJ2-1, with TRBD2 matching over 11 bases. V was pared by 5 bases and J by 2 bases, with 9 bases of the junction left unmatched. The CDR3 has 17 residues. Germline V gene lookup returns CDR1 SGHDT and CDR2 YYEEEE. The CDR3 spells CASSPTSGGLPYNEQFF. In DNA, the CDR3 is TGTGCCAGCAGTCCTACTAGCGGGGGCCTCCCCTACAATGAGCAGTTCTTC.

The chain links TRBV9 to TRBJ1-3; tentative D call: TRBD1 (5 bases). The germline gives CDR1 SGDLS, CDR2 YYNGEE. The CDR3 is made up of 15 amino acids. Trimming removed 4 bases at V and 0 bases at J, with 11 bases between. CDR3 sequence (DNA): TGTGCCAGCAGCCTGGGGGGGAACTCTGGAAACACCATATATTTT. Its protein is CASSLGGNSGNTIYF. Full variable domain (missing parts from reference TRBV9 and TRBJ1-3): DSGVTQTPKHLITATGQRVTLRCSPRSGDLSVYWYQQSLDQGLQFLIQYYNGEERAKGNILERFSAQQFPDLHSELNLSSLELGDSALYFCASSLGGNSGNTIYFGEGSWLTVV.

The genes are TRBV5-4 and TRBJ1-2; 7 positions match TRBD1. CDR3 size: 16 residues. With 3 bases clipped from V and 14 bases from J, the junction kept 22 bases outside the gene matches. Per germline, CDR1 SGHNT and CDR2 YYREEE (reference sequence). CDR3 bases: TGTGCCAGCAGCTCGGGCGCAAAGACAGGGACCCTCCACTGGACCTTC. Its protein is CASSSGAKTGTLHWTF.

This clone was observed once. The chain carries TRBV11-3 and TRBJ1-1; the D gene is possibly TRBD1 (5 bases). Germline CDR1 and CDR2: SGHNT and YENEEA. V lost 4 bases and J 4 bases, leaving 16 bases between the germline ends. CDR3 size: 15 residues. As DNA, the CDR3 is TGTGCCAGCAGCTCCCAAGGGGCTAGGAGCACTGAAGCTTTCTTT. Residues: CASSSQGARSTEAFF.

This clone appeared a few times. This chain joins TRBV30 and TRBJ2-7, with D possibly TRBD1 on 6 matching bases. Germline CDR1 GTSNPN, CDR2 SVGIG (reference sequence). The CDR3 has 11 amino acids. V was clipped by 5 bases and J by 5 bases, with 10 bases between them. This CDR3 is CAWDRTDEQYF. As DNA, the CDR3 is TGTGCCTGGGATCGGACAGACGAGCAGTACTTC.

The chain employs TRBV29-1 and TRBJ2-1; D gene uncertain. The V end was cut by 8 bases, the J end by 0 bases, with 11 bases between. The CDR3 sequence is 13 residues long. Germline V gene lookup returns CDR1 SQVTM and CDR2 ANQGSEA. The CDR3 reads CSQSSGSYNEQFF. The CDR3 region has the DNA TGCAGCCAATCTTCAGGCTCCTACAATGAGCAGTTCTTC.

This chain connects TRBV6-5 to TRBJ2-3; tentative D call: TRBD2 (6 bases). Germline CDR1 is MNHEY and CDR2 is SVGAGI. The CDR3 spans 13 residues. The V end lost 8 bases, the J end lost 3 bases, and 12 bases lay between the germline ends. CDR3 coding DNA: TGTGCCAGCTGGGACTCGTGGACAGATACGCAGTATTTT. The encoded protein is CASWDSWTDTQYF.

The V and J genes are TRBV19 and TRBJ1-3; 9 bases are a match to TRBD1. The CDR3 has 15 residues. Trimming took 10 bases from V and 1 from J; bases not matched to a gene: 8. CDR1 is LNHDA, CDR2 SQIVND, per germline (reference sequence). CDR3 sequence (DNA): TGTGCCACCGAGGGACAGGGAGAGTCTGGAAACACCATATATTTT. Amino acid sequence: CATEGQGESGNTIYF.

The chain couples TRBV3-1 (or the pseudogene TRBV3-2) to TRBJ2-2; D is uncertain. From germline, CDR1 is LGHDT and CDR2 YNNKEL (reference sequence). This CDR3 region has 13 residues. Between the trimmed V and J ends, which lost 4 bases and 6 bases, there was a span of 9 bases. This chain's CDR3 is CASSPQFAGELFF. CDR3 in DNA: TGTGCCAGCAGCCCCCAGTTCGCCGGGGAGCTGTTTTTT.

In this sample, this clone turned up once. The genes are TRBV6-5 and TRBJ2-7; D not certain. Trimming left V 7 bases short and J 3 bases short, with 7 bases between. Looked up from germline, CDR1 is MNHEY and CDR2 is SVGAGI. The CDR3 extends over 11 amino acids. CDR3 protein: CASTANYEQYF. The DNA for the CDR3 is TGTGCCAGCACCGCGAACTACGAGCAGTACTTC.

The genes are TRBV7-9 and TRBJ2-5; a possible D gene is TRBD2 (7 bases). V was shortened by 3 bases and J by 5 bases, with 16 bases between the two germline ends. The CDR3 covers 15 residues. Looked up from germline, CDR1 is SEHNR and CDR2 is FQNEAQ (reference sequence). The CDR3 is CASSFSGGAGETQYF. As DNA, the CDR3 is TGTGCCAGCAGCTTTTCGGGGGGCGCGGGTGAGACCCAGTACTTC. The whole variable domain, filled in from reference TRBV7-9 and TRBJ2-5, reads DTGVSQNPRHKITKRGQNVTFRCDPISEHNRLYWYRQTLGQGPEFLTYFQNEAQLEKSRLLSDRFSAERPKGSFSTLEIQRTEQGDSAMYLCASSFSGGAGETQYFGPGTRLLVL.

V gene TRBV13 combines with J gene TRBJ1-4, with 7 positions matching TRBD1. Germline V lookup: CDR1 PRHDT, CDR2 FYEKMQ (reference sequence). V lost 2 bases to trimming and J lost 4 bases; unmatched junction nucleotides: 10. The CDR3 extends over 17 amino acids. CDR3 loop: CASSLRAGGGSNEKLFF. CDR3 coding DNA: TGTGCCAGCAGCTTACGGGCAGGGGGTGGGAGTAATGAAAAACTGTTTTTT.